This TCR beta chain derives from a study of Graves' ophthalmopathy and Graves' hyperthyroidism. Turning to the study itself: Ahead of any treatment, peripheral blood was obtained at the initial diagnosis.

This clonotype was seen at least ten times. The antigen remains unidentified. The study excluded patients with other autoimmune diseases, uncontrolled infections, pregnancy or lactation. It was on clinical symptoms, serum thyroxine, TRAb, thyroid ultrasound and orbital computed tomography that diagnosis relied. The CDR3 has 15 residues. Trimming removed 4 bases from V and 4 bases from J; junction bases left unmatched: 10. The germline gives CDR1 SGHTS, CDR2 YDEGEE. Study-level points and caveats: Distinction of ophthalmopathy from stable hyperthyroidism by a 13-signature model reached nearly 90% sensitivity and more than 65% specificity.

TCR beta CDR3 regions were amplified from RNA transcripts. HTBI primers served in a first-round RT-PCR, which a second-round multiplex PCR followed. Each CDR3 protein gets one entry after TCRdb re-called the multiplex PCR reads with MiXCR. The sample lists 660,000 or so distinct CDR3 sequences, about 41% occurring once. V gene TRBV5-8 combines with J gene TRBJ1-2; 7 bases map to TRBD1. The specimen was peripheral blood. The sequence was collected from an adult man with Graves' ophthalmopathy. The CDR3 reads CASSPEGQEAYGYTF. CDR3 DNA sequence: TGTGCCAGCAGCCCCGAAGGACAGGAAGCCTATGGCTACACCTTC.